Shown below are 28 T cell receptor beta chains from a single sample sequenced in a study of blood T cells in healthy people across ages. Then a second PCR, running roughly 7 to 11 cycles, was carried out with a sample-barcoded 5' primer and a J-beta primer mix. TCRdb fed the 5' RACE reads into MiXCR, producing one record per CDR3 protein. Found here are more than 700,000 distinct CDR3 sequences, around 45% of them singletons; the top ten hold around 18%. The specimen sequenced was blood. The receptors shown here come from a man aged 80 or over in good health.

The gene calls are TRBV3-1 and TRBJ2-5; 11 bases fit TRBD2. The ends lost 0 bases at V and 11 bases at J; junction bases unmatched: 14. Germline V lookup: CDR1 LGHDT, CDR2 YNNKEL (reference sequence). This CDR3 spans 17 amino acids. DNA for the CDR3: TGTGCCAGCAGCCAAGAACTAGCGGGAGTATCGGGCAATGAGCAGTACTTC. This codes for CASSQELAGVSGNEQYF.

This clonotype was detected a few times. For the CDR3, the DNA is TGCGCCAGCAGCCCTTGGGGGGAGGAAGGGCATGAGCAGTTCTTC. It specifies CASSPWGEEGHEQFF. J is TRBJ2-1 and V is TRBV5-1; a weak D match, TRBD2 (6 bases). Deletions cut 4 bases from V and 8 bases from J, with 19 bases between. The CDR3 extends over 15 amino acids. In germline, CDR1 is SGHRS, CDR2 YFSETQ. The full variable domain, rest sourced from reference TRBV5-1 and TRBJ2-1, is KAGVTQTPRYLIKTRGQQVTLSCSPISGHRSVSWYQQTPGQGLQFLFEYFSETQRNKGNFPGRFSGRQFSNSRSEMNVSTLELGDSALYLCASSPWGEEGHEQFFGPGTRLTVL.

The V call is TRBV11-2, the J call TRBJ1-2; TRBD1 matches 9 bases. The CDR3 is 15 amino acids. CDR1 and CDR2 (germline): SGHAT, FQNNGV. J was trimmed by 1 base and V by 3 bases; bases with no gene match: 3. As DNA, the CDR3 is TGTGCCAGCAGCTTTTGGACAGGGGTTAACTATGGCTACACCTTC. Translation: CASSFWTGVNYGYTF. The complete variable domain, with remaining parts taken from reference TRBV11-2 and TRBJ1-2, reads EAGVAQSPRYKIIEKRQSVAFWCNPISGHATLYWYQQILGQGPKLLIQFQNNGVVDDSQLPKDRFSAERLKGVDSTLKIQPAKLEDSAVYLCASSFWTGVNYGYTFGSGTRLTVV.

The CDR3 DNA reads as TGTGCCAGCAGTTTTGACAGATACGAGCAGTACTTC. Translation gives CASSFDRYEQYF. V is TRBV12-3 or TRBV12-4 and J is TRBJ2-7, with D perhaps matching TRBD1 (5 bases). Trimming pared 3 bases from V and 4 bases from J, leaving 7 bases between. This CDR3 has 12 amino acids.

J is TRBJ2-5 and V is TRBV20-1; D is perhaps TRBD1 or TRBD2 (5 bases each). Trimming took 1 base from V and 5 from J, leaving 14 bases between them. CDR1 and CDR2 (germline): DFQATT, SNEGSKA (reference sequence). This CDR3 has 14 residues. CDR3 coding DNA: TGCAGTGCTAGAGTCTCTCCCAGGGAGGAGACCCAGTACTTC. It translates to CSARVSPREETQYF.

This rearrangement joins TRBV18 to TRBJ1-5; D unclear. Trimming stripped 2 bases from V and 7 bases from J, with 15 bases between. CDR1 and CDR2 (germline): KGHSH, LQKENI. There are 15 residues in the CDR3. The CDR3 is CASSPKVPEGQPQHF. CDR3 DNA: TGTGCCAGCTCACCAAAAGTCCCGGAGGGACAGCCCCAGCATTTT.

The rearrangement joins TRBV4-3 to TRBJ1-5; the match to TRBD1 covers 7 bases. Germline V gene sequence: CDR1 LGHNA, CDR2 YSLEER. CDR3 size: 14 residues. Losses at the gene ends were 8 bases for V and 4 bases for J; bases not matched to a gene: 8. CDR3 protein: CASGLSRGNQPQHF. The CDR3 DNA reads as TGCGCCAGCGGCCTCTCCAGGGGGAATCAGCCCCAGCATTTT.

The CDR3 nucleotides are TGTGCCAGCAGAGGCGGGGGGGCCTCGGATACGCAGTATTTT. This gives the protein CASRGGGASDTQYF. J is TRBJ2-3 and V is TRBV14, with TRBD2 identical over 9 bases. The CDR3 contains 14 residues. With 6 bases clipped from V and 6 bases from J, the junction kept 7 bases outside the gene matches. Germline CDR1 is SGHDN and CDR2 is FVKESK.

The chain combines TRBV4-3 with TRBJ2-5; 10 bases are shared with TRBD2. The end of the DNA is better explained by TRBJ2-7, so the J call may be wrong. CDR3 size: 15 residues. The V gene's germline CDR1 is LGHNA and CDR2 YSLEER. CDR3 nucleotides: TGCGCCAGCAGCCCGGGACTAGCGAATGTCTACGAGCAGTACTTC. It yields the protein CASSPGLANVYEQYF.

The chain joins TRBV2 to TRBJ1-4; 8 nucleotides line up with TRBD1. The germline V gene encodes CDR1 SNHLY and CDR2 FYNNEI. The CDR3 length is 14 residues. V dropped 5 bases and J dropped 8; count of bases not matched to a gene: 7. The CDR3 spells CASSRDRTKEKLFF. CDR3 DNA sequence: TGTGCCAGCAGTAGGGACAGGACAAAAGAAAAACTGTTTTTT.

The chain couples TRBV5-1 to TRBJ2-3, with D possibly matching TRBD1 (5 bases). The CDR3 is made up of 14 amino acids. The V end was cut by 0 bases, the J end by 2 bases, with 7 bases between. Germline CDR1 reads SGHRS; CDR2 reads YFSETQ. CDR3 loop: CASSLDGHTDTQYF. The DNA of the CDR3 is TGCGCCAGCAGCTTGGACGGACACACAGATACGCAGTATTTT. Variable domain in full (rest from reference TRBV5-1 and TRBJ2-3): KAGVTQTPRYLIKTRGQQVTLSCSPISGHRSVSWYQQTPGQGLQFLFEYFSETQRNKGNFPGRFSGRQFSNSRSEMNVSTLELGDSALYLCASSLDGHTDTQYFGPGTRLTVL.

CDR3 nucleotides: TGCAGTGCTAGAGATGCCAGGAGTTACAATGAGCAGTTCTTC. It yields the protein CSARDARSYNEQFF. The chain links TRBV20-1 to TRBJ2-1; no clear D. The CDR3 consists of 14 residues. Germline loops: CDR1 DFQATT, CDR2 SNEGSKA (reference sequence). V dropped 0 bases and J dropped 4 bases, with 10 bases sitting between them.

With respect to this clonotype: An end of the junction does not agree with germline; a read error may underlie this. The V and J genes are TRBV3-1 and TRBJ2-1; D not resolved. Per the germline V gene, CDR1 is LGHDT and CDR2 is YNNKEL (reference sequence). The CDR3 covers 15 residues. CDR3 DNA: TGTGTCAGCAGCCAGGAGATCAACTCCTACAATGAGCAGTTCTTC. It translates to CVSSQEINSYNEQFF.

This chain links TRBV7-2 with TRBJ2-1, with 7 bases identical to TRBD2. This CDR3 is built from 16 residues. From germline, CDR1 is SGHTA and CDR2 FQGNSA. V shed 5 bases, J shed 0 bases, and the junction held 7 bases outside the gene matches. The CDR3 DNA sequence: TGTGCCAGCAGCGGCGGAAGGGAGGGCTCCTACAATGAGCAGTTCTTC. This translates into CASSGGREGSYNEQFF.

The chain recombines TRBV2 with TRBJ2-7; D call uncertain. Germline CDR1 and CDR2: SNHLY and FYNNEI. This CDR3 comprises 15 residues. The V gene lost 6 bases and the J gene lost 7 bases, with 22 bases spanning the gap. CDR3 loop: CASREQQAPRAEQYF. The CDR3 DNA reads as TGTGCCAGCAGAGAACAGCAGGCACCTCGCGCGGAGCAGTACTTC.

This clonotype was detected ten times or more. The chain is built from TRBV20-1 and TRBJ2-1; 10 bases align to TRBD2. The CDR3 extends over 14 amino acids. Germline loops: CDR1 DFQATT, CDR2 SNEGSKA (reference sequence). V trimming: 6 bases; J trimming: 1 base; junction bases outside the gene matches: 3. CDR3 loop: CSATSGNSYNEQFF. The CDR3 bases are TGCAGTGCCACTAGCGGGAATTCCTACAATGAGCAGTTCTTC.

A few counts support this clonotype. The chain couples TRBV7-2 to TRBJ2-1; D may be TRBD2 (6 bases). The germline V gene has CDR1 SGHTA and CDR2 FQGNSA. The CDR3 runs to 16 residues. V lost 5 bases and J lost 7, with 21 bases in between. The CDR3 spells CASSPQPGGKGNEQFF. Here the CDR3 DNA reads TGTGCCAGCAGCCCCCAACCTGGAGGGAAGGGGAATGAGCAGTTCTTC.

This clonotype turned up a few times. The chain employs TRBV29-1 and TRBJ2-5, with D possibly matching TRBD1 (5 bases). Germline V gene lookup returns CDR1 SQVTM and CDR2 ANQGSEA. CDR3 length equals 12 residues. Trimming stripped 5 bases from V and 0 bases from J, with 7 bases between. The CDR3 coding sequence is TGCAGCGTTTCGACAGACCAAGAGACCCAGTACTTC. Translating gives CSVSTDQETQYF.

The V call is TRBV4-2, the J call TRBJ2-7; TRBD2 aligns across 9 bases. V trimming: 2 bases; J trimming: 7 bases; junction bases outside the gene matches: 6. Germline V CDR1 and CDR2: LGHNA, YNFKEQ. The CDR3 consists of 14 residues. The CDR3 protein is CASSQSSGRYEQYF. DNA of the CDR3: TGTGCCAGCAGCCAAAGTAGCGGGAGATATGAGCAGTACTTC.

This clonotype was counted between two and nine times. CDR3 nucleotides: TGTGCCAGCACCCTTTCTACAGATACGCAGTATTTT. This gives the protein CASTLSTDTQYF. The rearrangement joins TRBV12-3 or TRBV12-4 to TRBJ2-3; D unresolved. This CDR3 region has 12 residues. V lost 7 bases and J lost 3, with 8 bases in between.

CDR3 amino acids: CASSDGGFQETQYF. CDR3 in DNA: TGTGCCAGCAGTGATGGAGGATTCCAAGAGACCCAGTACTTC. The rearrangement links TRBV2 to TRBJ2-5, with a tentative D call TRBD2 (5 bases). The V gene lost 3 bases and the J gene lost 1 base, with 9 bases spanning the gap. CDR1 and CDR2 from the germline V gene are SNHLY and FYNNEI. CDR3 size: 14 residues.

This sequence joins TRBV28 and TRBJ2-7; 7 nucleotides line up with TRBD1. With the DNA end fitting TRBJ2-5 better, the J assignment may be wrong. CDR3 length: 15 residues. Per germline, CDR1 MDHEN and CDR2 SYDVKM. This chain's CDR3 is CASSFSGGIKETQYF. DNA for the CDR3: TGTGCCAGCAGTTTTTCAGGGGGAATCAAAGAGACCCAGTACTTC.

This clonotype showed up many times. The chain recombines TRBV7-2 with TRBJ2-7; D uncertain. The CDR3 sequence is 11 residues long. Germline CDR1 and CDR2: SGHTA and FQGNSA. With 5 bases removed from V and 2 bases from J, the gap between germline ends came to 4 bases. In nucleotides, the CDR3 is TGTGCCAGCAGCGGCACCTACGAGCAGTACTTC. Residues: CASSGTYEQYF.

The chain recombines TRBV10-3 with TRBJ2-7; D ambiguous. V lost 3 bases and J lost 1, with 7 bases in between. CDR3 length: 13 residues. Germline V gives CDR1 ENHRY, CDR2 SYGVKD. CDR3 residues: CAISETASYEQYF. CDR3 coding DNA: TGTGCCATCAGTGAAACCGCTTCCTACGAGCAGTACTTC.

This clonotype was picked up a small number of times. This chain uses TRBV4-3 with TRBJ2-3, with D unresolved. The CDR3 consists of 14 residues. CDR1 is LGHNA and CDR2 is YSLEER in the germline V gene. Trimming cost V 5 bases and J 4 bases, with 13 bases left between them. CDR3 bases: TGCGCCAGCAGCTCACCGGAATTATCAGATACGCAGTATTTT. Encoded protein: CASSSPELSDTQYF.

This chain links TRBV29-1 with TRBJ2-5; 10 bases align to TRBD2. The CDR3 is 13 amino acids. The germline CDR1 and CDR2 sequences are SQVTM and ANQGSEA. The trim removed 3 bases at V and 11 bases at J, leaving 9 bases unmatched. CDR3 nucleotides: TGCAGCGTTGATAGTAGCGGGAGGTCGTCGCAGTACTTC. Its translation is CSVDSSGRSSQYF. Full variable domain (rest looked up from reference TRBV29-1 and TRBJ2-5): SAVISQKPSRDICQRGTSLTIQCQVDSQVTMMFWYRQQPGQSLTLIATANQGSEATYESGFVIDKFPISRPNLTFSTLTVSNMSPEDSSIYLCSVDSSGRSSQYFGPGTRLLVL.

This clonotype was observed a handful of times. V and J are TRBV12-3 or TRBV12-4 and TRBJ2-1; the match to TRBD2 covers 9 bases. V gave up 5 bases and J gave up 9 bases; unmatched junction bases: 2. This CDR3 has 12 residues. Here the CDR3 reads CASSISGGEQFF. CDR3 nucleotides: TGTGCCAGCAGTATTAGCGGGGGTGAGCAGTTCTTC.

This chain joins TRBV4-2 and TRBJ2-5; no clear D gene. Germline V gene data show CDR1 as LGHNA and CDR2 as YNFKEQ. This CDR3 is 13 amino acids long. The V and J ends lost 0 bases and 11 bases respectively, with 13 bases between them. The CDR3 loop is CASSQDGRIEQYF. The CDR3 nucleotides are TGTGCCAGCAGCCAAGACGGGCGGATTGAGCAGTACTTC.